The clone carrying this T cell receptor (beta chain) was counted between two and nine times. This entry comes from a study of identical twins. CDR3 length: 14 amino acids. V was clipped by 6 bases and J by 4 bases, with 12 bases between them. A universal primer site was created by template switching, with the cDNA bearing unique molecular identifiers. TCRdb itself ran the 5' RACE reads through MiXCR, one entry per CDR3 protein. This table holds about 570,000 distinct CDR3 sequences, 9.6% found once. These data also featured in a second study, about yellow fever vaccine responses in identical twins.

The rearrangement links TRBV12-3 or TRBV12-4 to TRBJ2-2; no clear D gene. This sequence was found in a woman aged 18-35 years in good health. The source material was PBMCs. The CDR3 reads CASSARAGTGELFF. CDR3 bases: TGTGCCAGCAGCGCCCGGGCCGGCACCGGGGAGCTGTTTTTT.